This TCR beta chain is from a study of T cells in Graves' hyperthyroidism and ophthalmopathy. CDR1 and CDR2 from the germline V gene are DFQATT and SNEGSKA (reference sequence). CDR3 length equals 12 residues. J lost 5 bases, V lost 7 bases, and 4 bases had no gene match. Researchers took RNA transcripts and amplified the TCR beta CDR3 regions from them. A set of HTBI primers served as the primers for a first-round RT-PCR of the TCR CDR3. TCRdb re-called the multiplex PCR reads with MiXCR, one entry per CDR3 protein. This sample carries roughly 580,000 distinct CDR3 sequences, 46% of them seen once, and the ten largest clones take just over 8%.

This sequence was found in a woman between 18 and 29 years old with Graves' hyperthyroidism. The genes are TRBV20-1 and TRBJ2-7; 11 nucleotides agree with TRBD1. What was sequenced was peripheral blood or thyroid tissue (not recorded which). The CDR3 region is CSGGQGVDEQYF. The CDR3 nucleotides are TGCAGTGGGGGACAGGGGGTCGACGAGCAGTACTTC.